This T cell receptor (beta chain) was retrieved from a study of long-term antiretroviral therapy in people with HIV. Ahead of DNA extraction, samples held 1-10 million cryopreserved PBMC each. Germline V gene data show CDR1 as SGHVS and CDR2 as FQNEAQ. Trimming cost V 8 bases and J 2 bases; bases outside gene matches: 12. The CDR3 is 16 residues long. Study results and caveats: All time points showed a repertoire dominated by clones expanded before ART.

As to this clone: Its antigen is as yet unknown.

Assay version v3.0 of immunoSEQ was used, and it was run at survey level. Generated by immunoSEQ multiplex PCR, the TCRdb table keeps only in-frame clones and is missing some. The data show about 30,000 clones, less than 85% seen once. This chain connects TRBV7-8 to TRBJ2-7, with 10 bases fitting TRBD2. The sample here was unsorted PBMCs, taken 0.3 years after starting antiretroviral therapy. The sequence came from a man aged 40-49 years with HIV. CDR3 residues: CASQRTSGEIPYEQYF. CDR3 bases: TGTGCCAGCCAACGGACTAGCGGCGAGATACCCTACGAGCAGTACTTC.